The clone carrying this TCR beta chain has a single count. Starting from roughly 0.55 ug of total RNA, TCR libraries were made with linear amplification. Original handling: From 4 to 6 healthy donors, 78,498 rearranged TCR alpha transcripts were sequenced. TCRdb called the reads again in MiXCR, with one record for every CDR3 protein. Here the V and J calls rest on TCRdb's processing, not on the authors' analysis. The sample has roughly 200,000 distinct CDR3 sequences; nearly 75% are singletons. The entry originates in a study of healthy donors' naive CD4 and CD8 T cells. Study at large: All functional IMGT TCR alpha variants were covered by new primers.

V trimming: 2 bases; J trimming: 0 bases; junction bases outside the gene matches: 4. Germline V gene sequence: CDR1 SQVTM, CDR2 ANQGSEA. This CDR3 is 15 amino acids long. The sequencing sample was made of naive CD4+ and CD8+ T cells sorted from blood, pooled from several donors. The receptor's source is a pool of human donors in good health; the sample pools cells from several healthy donors. V and J are TRBV29-1 and TRBJ2-1, with 7 positions matching TRBD2. The CDR3 DNA reads TGCAGCGTTGAAATGCGCGGGAGCTCCTACAATGAGCAGTTCTTC. Translated, it gives CSVEMRGSSYNEQFF.